This entry features one T cell receptor beta chain sequence. This specimen comes from a study of blood T cell repertoires in COVID-19. Study at large: Both acute and convalescent COVID-19 samples were obtained from the United States, Italy and Spain. T cells, B-cell-depleted T cells, or PBMCs provided the cDNA or gDNA that served as material.

Trimming removed 4 bases at V and 4 bases at J, with 15 bases between. In germline, CDR1 is SGHKS, CDR2 YYEKEE (reference sequence). The CDR3 has 14 amino acids. Authors' analysis steps: It was from reference gene primer amplification that nucleated cell counts were estimated. Clones were sequenced by immunoSEQ multiplex PCR, and TCRdb holds only the in-frame ones, with some missing. V, J and clone size reflect that table, while D and trimming were determined from the DNA. The sample lists 350,000 to 400,000 clones; 90% to 95% were seen once. Within 2 weeks of study entry, exposed participants had contacted a PCR-confirmed or clinician-diagnosed COVID-19 case.

The sequence was collected from a woman in her thirties or forties who had been exposed to COVID-19. V and J are TRBV5-5 and TRBJ2-7, with D possibly matching TRBD1 (5 bases). Sequencing input: PBMCs or T cells enriched from blood (not recorded which). The CDR3 DNA follows: TGTGCCAGCAGCCCCCGGATCAGGGCGTACGAGCAGTACTTC. Protein: CASSPRIRAYEQYF.